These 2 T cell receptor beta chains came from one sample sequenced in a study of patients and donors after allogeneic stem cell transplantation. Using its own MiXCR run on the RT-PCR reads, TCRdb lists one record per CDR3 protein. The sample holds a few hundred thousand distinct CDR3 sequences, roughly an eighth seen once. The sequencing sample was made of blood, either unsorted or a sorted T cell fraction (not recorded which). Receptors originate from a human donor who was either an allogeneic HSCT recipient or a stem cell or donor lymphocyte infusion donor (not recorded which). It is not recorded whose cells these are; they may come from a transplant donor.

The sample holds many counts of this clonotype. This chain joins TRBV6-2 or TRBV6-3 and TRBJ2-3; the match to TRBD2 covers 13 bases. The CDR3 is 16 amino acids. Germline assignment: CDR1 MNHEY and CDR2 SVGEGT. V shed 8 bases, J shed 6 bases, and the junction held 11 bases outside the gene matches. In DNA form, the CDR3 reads TGTGCCAGCCGCCGGTCAGGGACTAGCGGGGCGGATACGCAGTATTTT. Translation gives CASRRSGTSGADTQYF.

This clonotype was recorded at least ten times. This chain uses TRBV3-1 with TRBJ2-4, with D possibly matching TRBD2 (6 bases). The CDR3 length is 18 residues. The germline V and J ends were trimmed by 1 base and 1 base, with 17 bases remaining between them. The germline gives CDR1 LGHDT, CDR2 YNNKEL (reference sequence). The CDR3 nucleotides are TGTGCCAGCAGCCAAGTTCCTTTCCAGCGGGCTGCCAAAAACATTCAGTACTTC. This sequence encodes CASSQVPFQRAAKNIQYF.